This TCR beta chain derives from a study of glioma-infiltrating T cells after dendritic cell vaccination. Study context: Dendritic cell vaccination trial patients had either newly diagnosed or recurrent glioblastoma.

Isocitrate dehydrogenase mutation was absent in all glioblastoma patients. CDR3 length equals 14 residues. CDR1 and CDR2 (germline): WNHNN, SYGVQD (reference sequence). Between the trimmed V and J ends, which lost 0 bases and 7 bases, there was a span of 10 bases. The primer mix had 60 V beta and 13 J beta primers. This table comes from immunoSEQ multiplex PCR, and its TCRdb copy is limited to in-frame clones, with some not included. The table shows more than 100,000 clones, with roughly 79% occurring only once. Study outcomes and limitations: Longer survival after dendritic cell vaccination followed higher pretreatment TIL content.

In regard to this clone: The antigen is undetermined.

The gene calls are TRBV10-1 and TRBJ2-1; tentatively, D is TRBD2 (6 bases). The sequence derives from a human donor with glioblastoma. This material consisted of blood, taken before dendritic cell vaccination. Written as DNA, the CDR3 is TGCGCCAGCAGTGAGTCGGGACTCCCGAATGAGCAGTTCTTC. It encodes CASSESGLPNEQFF.